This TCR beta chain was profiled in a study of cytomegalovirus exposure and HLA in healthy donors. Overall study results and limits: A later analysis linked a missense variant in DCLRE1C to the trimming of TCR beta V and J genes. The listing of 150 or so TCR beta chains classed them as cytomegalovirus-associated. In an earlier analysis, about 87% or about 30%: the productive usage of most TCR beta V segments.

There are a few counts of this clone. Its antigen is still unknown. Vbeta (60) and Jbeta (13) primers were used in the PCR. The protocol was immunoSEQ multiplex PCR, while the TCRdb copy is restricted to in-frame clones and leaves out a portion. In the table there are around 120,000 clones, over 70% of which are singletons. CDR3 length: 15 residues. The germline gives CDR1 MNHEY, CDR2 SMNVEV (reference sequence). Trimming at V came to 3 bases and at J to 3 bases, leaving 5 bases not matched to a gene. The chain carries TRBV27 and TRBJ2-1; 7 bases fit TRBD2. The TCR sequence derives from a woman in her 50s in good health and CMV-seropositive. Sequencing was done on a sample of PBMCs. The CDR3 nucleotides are TGTGCCAGCAGTTTCCTGGGCGGGGGCTACAATGAGCAGTTCTTC. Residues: CASSFLGGGYNEQFF.